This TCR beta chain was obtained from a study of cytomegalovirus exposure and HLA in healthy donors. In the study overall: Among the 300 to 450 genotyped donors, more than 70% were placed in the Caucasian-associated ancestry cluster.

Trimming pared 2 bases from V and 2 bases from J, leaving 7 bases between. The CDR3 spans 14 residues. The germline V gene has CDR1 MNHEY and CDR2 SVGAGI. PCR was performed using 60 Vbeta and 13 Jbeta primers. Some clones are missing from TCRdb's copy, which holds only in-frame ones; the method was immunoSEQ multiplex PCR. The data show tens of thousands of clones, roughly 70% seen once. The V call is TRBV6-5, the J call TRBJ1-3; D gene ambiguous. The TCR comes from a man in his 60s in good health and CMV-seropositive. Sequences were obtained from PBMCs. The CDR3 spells CASSYLPTGNTIYF. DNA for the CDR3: TGTGCCAGCAGTTACCTACCAACTGGAAACACCATATATTTT.